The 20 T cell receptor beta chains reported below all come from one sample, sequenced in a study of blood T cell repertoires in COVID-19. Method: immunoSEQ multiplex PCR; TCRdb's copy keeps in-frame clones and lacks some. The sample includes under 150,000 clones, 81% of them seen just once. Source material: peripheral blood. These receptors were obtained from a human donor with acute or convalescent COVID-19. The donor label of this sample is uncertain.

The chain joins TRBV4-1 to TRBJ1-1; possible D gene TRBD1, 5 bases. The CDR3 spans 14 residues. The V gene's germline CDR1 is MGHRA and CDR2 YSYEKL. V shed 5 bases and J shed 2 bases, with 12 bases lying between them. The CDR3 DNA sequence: TGCGCCAGCAGCTTGCGGCAGGGCAACACTGAAGCTTTCTTT. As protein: CASSLRQGNTEAFF.

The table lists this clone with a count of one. CDR3 residues: CASSMDPRGYTF. The CDR3 nucleotides are TGTGCCAGCAGCATGGACCCACGGGGCTACACCTTC. This chain joins TRBV5-6 and TRBJ1-2; D is undetermined. Germline loops: CDR1 SGHDT, CDR2 YYEEEE. Trimming removed 4 bases from V and 8 bases from J, with 12 bases in between. The CDR3 covers 12 residues.

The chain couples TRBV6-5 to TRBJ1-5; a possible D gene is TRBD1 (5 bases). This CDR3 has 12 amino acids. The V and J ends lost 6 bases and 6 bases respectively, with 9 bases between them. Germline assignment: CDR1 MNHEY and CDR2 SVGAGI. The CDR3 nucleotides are TGTGCCAGCAGGCAGGGTTTTCAGCCCCAGCATTTT. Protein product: CASRQGFQPQHF.

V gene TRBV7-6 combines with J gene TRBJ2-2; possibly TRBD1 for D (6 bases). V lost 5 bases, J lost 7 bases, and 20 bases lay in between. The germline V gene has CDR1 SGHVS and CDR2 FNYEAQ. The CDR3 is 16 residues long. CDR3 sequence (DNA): TGTGCCAGCAGCCCAGGGGCAGGGAATAGAGGCGGGGAGCTGTTTTTT. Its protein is CASSPGAGNRGGELFF.

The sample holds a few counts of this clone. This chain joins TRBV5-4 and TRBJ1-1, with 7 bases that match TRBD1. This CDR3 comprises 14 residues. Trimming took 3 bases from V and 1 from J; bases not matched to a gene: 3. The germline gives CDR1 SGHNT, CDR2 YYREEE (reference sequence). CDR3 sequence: CASSWDRSNTEAFF. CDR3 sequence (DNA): TGTGCCAGCAGCTGGGACAGATCGAACACTGAAGCTTTCTTT.

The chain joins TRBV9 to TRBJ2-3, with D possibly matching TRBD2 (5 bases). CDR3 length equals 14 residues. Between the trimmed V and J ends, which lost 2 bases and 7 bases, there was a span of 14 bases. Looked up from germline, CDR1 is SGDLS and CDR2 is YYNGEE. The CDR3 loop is CASSVPREGHTQYF. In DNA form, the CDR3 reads TGTGCCAGCAGCGTCCCCCGGGAAGGACATACGCAGTATTTT.

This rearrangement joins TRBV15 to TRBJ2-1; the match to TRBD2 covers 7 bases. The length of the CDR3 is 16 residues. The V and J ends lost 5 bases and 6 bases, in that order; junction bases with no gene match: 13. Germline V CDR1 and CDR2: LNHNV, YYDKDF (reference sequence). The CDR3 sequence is CATSGRLAPWANEQFF. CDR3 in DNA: TGTGCCACCAGCGGACGACTAGCCCCCTGGGCCAATGAGCAGTTCTTC.

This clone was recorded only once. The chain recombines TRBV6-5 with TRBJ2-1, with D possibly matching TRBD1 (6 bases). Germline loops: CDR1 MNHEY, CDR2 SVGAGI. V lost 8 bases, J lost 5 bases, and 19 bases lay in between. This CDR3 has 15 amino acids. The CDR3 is CASHSGDFYDNEQFF. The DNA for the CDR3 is TGTGCCAGCCACTCAGGGGATTTCTATGACAATGAGCAGTTCTTC.

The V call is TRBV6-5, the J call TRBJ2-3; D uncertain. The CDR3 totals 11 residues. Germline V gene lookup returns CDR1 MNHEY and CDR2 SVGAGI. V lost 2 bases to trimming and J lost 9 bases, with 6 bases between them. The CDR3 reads CASSYANTQYF. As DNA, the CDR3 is TGTGCCAGCAGTTACGCGAACACGCAGTATTTT.

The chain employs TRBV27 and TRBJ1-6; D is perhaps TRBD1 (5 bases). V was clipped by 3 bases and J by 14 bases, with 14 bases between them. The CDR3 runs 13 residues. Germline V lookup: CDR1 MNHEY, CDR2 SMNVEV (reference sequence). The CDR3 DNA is TGTGCCAGCAGTTTTAGGGGCCTCGACGCCCTCCACTTT. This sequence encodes CASSFRGLDALHF.

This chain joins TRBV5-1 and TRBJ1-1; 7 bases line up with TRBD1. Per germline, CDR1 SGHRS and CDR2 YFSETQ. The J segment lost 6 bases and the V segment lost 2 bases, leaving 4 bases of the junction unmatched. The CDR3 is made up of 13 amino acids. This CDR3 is CASSFDRASEAFF. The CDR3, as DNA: TGCGCCAGCAGCTTTGACAGGGCCTCTGAAGCTTTCTTT.

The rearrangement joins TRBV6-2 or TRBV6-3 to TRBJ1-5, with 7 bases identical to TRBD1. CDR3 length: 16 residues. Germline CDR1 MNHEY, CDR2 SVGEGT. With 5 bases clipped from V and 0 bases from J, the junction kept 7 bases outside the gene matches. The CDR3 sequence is CASSDTGTVSNQPQHF. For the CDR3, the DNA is TGTGCCAGCAGTGATACCGGGACAGTTAGCAATCAGCCCCAGCATTTT.

The CDR3 nucleotides read TGTGCCAGCAGTTTAGGACAGGCTGATGGCTACACCTTC. It translates to CASSLGQADGYTF. The chain couples TRBV27 to TRBJ1-2; 7 nucleotides match TRBD1. CDR3 length equals 13 residues. V gave up 2 bases and J gave up 6 bases; unmatched junction bases: 3. Germline CDR1 MNHEY, CDR2 SMNVEV (reference sequence).

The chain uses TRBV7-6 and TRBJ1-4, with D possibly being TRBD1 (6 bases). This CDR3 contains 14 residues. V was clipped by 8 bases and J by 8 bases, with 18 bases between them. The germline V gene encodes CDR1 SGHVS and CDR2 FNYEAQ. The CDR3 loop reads CASSQGPNGEKLFF. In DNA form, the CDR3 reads TGTGCCAGCTCTCAGGGGCCCAATGGGGAAAAACTGTTTTTT. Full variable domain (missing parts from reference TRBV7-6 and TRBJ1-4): GAGVSQSPRYKVTKRGQDVALRCDPISGHVSLYWYRQALGQGPEFLTYFNYEAQQDKSGLPNDRFSAERPEGSISTLTIQRTEQRDSAMYRCASSQGPNGEKLFFGSGTQLSVL.

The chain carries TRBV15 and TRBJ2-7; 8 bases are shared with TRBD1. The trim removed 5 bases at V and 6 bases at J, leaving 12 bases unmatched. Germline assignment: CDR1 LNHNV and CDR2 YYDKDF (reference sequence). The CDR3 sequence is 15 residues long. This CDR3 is CATSVSRDRSREQYF. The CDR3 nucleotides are TGTGCCACCAGCGTCTCCCGGGACAGGAGCCGCGAGCAGTACTTC.

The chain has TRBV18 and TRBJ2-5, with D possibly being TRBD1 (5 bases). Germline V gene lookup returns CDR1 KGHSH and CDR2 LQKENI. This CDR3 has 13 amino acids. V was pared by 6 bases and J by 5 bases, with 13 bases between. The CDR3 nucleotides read TGTGCCAGCTCCCAGGGCTTCCAGGAGACCCAGTACTTC. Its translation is CASSQGFQETQYF.

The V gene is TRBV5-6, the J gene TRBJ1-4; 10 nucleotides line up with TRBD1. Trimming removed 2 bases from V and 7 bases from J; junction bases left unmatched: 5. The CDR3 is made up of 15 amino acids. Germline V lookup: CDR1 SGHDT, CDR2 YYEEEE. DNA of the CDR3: TGTGCCAGCAGCTTAGGGACAGGGGCGGGTGAAAAACTGTTTTTT. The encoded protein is CASSLGTGAGEKLFF.

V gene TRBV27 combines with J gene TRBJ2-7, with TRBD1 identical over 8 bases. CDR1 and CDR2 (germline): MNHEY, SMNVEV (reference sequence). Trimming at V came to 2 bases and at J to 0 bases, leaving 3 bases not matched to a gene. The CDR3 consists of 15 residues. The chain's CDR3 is CASSLTGTGSYEQYF. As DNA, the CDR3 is TGTGCCAGCAGTTTAACCGGGACAGGCTCCTACGAGCAGTACTTC.

In DNA form, the CDR3 reads TGTGCCAGCAGCCCTACGGAGGAGGGTGAGCAGTTCTTC. Translated, it gives CASSPTEEGEQFF. The rearrangement joins TRBV27 to TRBJ2-1; D perhaps matches TRBD2 (6 bases). Trimming removed 6 bases from V and 9 bases from J, with 15 bases in between. The germline V gene has CDR1 MNHEY and CDR2 SMNVEV (reference sequence). This CDR3 region has 13 residues.

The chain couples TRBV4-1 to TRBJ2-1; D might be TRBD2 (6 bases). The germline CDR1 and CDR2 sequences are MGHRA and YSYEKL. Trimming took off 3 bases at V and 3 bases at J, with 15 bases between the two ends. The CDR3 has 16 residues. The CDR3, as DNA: TGCGCCAGCAGCCACAAAGGGGCTAGCGTCTACAATGAGCAGTTCTTC. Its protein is CASSHKGASVYNEQFF.